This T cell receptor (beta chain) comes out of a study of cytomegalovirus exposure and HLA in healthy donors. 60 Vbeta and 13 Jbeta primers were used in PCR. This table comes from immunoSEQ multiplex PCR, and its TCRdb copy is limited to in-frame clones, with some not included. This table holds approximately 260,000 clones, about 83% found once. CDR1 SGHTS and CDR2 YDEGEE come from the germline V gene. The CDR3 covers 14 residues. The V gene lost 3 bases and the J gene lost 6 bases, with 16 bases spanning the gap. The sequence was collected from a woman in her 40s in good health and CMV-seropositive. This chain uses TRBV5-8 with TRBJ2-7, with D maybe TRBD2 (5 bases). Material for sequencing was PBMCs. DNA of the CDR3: TGTGCCAGCAGCTCGTGGGGTTCAGGAGGCGAGCAGTACTTC. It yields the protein CASSSWGSGGEQYF. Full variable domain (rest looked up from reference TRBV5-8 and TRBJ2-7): EAGVTQSPTHLIKTRGQQATLRCSPISGHTSVYWYQQALGLGLQFLLWYDEGEERNRGNFPPRFSGRQFPNYSSELNVNALELEDSALYLCASSSWGSGGEQYFGPGTRLTVT.